A single sample is the source of the 27 T cell receptor beta chains below, sequenced in a study of glioma-infiltrating T cells. The iRepertoire nested amplicon-rescue multiplex PCR amplified TCR alpha and beta CDR3s from RNA. A single record per CDR3 protein comes from TCRdb applying MiXCR to the multiplex PCR reads. The sample has more than 95,000 distinct CDR3 sequences; less than 30% are singletons. The specimen sequenced was glioma tissue, nonneoplastic brain tissue, or PBMCs (not recorded which). The receptors here all came from a human donor with low-grade glioma or glioblastoma, undergoing nonglioma brain surgery, or in good health (not recorded which).

This chain joins TRBV30 and TRBJ1-1, with D possibly TRBD1 on 6 matching bases. Per the germline V gene, CDR1 is GTSNPN and CDR2 is SVGIG (reference sequence). This CDR3 comprises 13 residues. V gave up 5 bases and J gave up 3 bases, with 13 bases separating them. The CDR3, as DNA: TGTGCCTGGGGGGGCGGATGGGACACTGAAGCTTTCTTT. Protein product: CAWGGGWDTEAFF.

This clonotype turned up a few times. The V call is TRBV12-3 or TRBV12-4, the J call TRBJ2-7; 11 nucleotides agree with TRBD2. The CDR3 runs to 20 residues. With 0 bases clipped from V and 3 bases from J, the junction kept 16 bases outside the gene matches. The CDR3 coding sequence is TGTGCCAGCAGTTTAGCTACGACTCGACTAGCGGGATCGGTTGGCTACGAGCAGTACTTC. Translation: CASSLATTRLAGSVGYEQYF.

This clonotype was observed many times. The rearrangement uses TRBV4-2 and TRBJ1-2; no reliable D call. There are 14 residues in the CDR3. Germline V gene data show CDR1 as LGHNA and CDR2 as YNFKEQ. Trimming removed 0 bases from V and 7 bases from J, with 12 bases in between. CDR3 coding DNA: TGTGCCAGCAGCCAAGATGGGCGGGGAGGTGGCTACACCTTC. As protein: CASSQDGRGGGYTF.

This clonotype was observed many times. The V and J genes are TRBV6-2 or TRBV6-3 and TRBJ2-1, with a weak D call TRBD2 (5 bases). The CDR3 runs to 19 residues. Germline CDR1 and CDR2: MNHEY and SVGEGT. The germline V and J ends were trimmed by 0 bases and 6 bases, with 24 bases remaining between them. DNA of the CDR3: TGTGCCAGCAGTTACTCGTTAACCCGGTCCGGGATCTCTTCCAATGAGCAGTTCTTC. Amino acid sequence: CASSYSLTRSGISSNEQFF.

The table lists this clonotype with many counts. This sequence joins TRBV7-2 and TRBJ2-7, with D perhaps matching TRBD1 (6 bases). This CDR3 region has 14 residues. Between the trimmed V and J ends, which lost 3 bases and 0 bases, there was a span of 9 bases. Germline values: CDR1 SGHTA, CDR2 FQGNSA. This chain's CDR3 is CASSFDRTSYEQYF. DNA of the CDR3: TGTGCCAGCAGCTTCGACAGGACCTCCTACGAGCAGTACTTC.

The rearrangement joins TRBV10-3 to TRBJ2-1; D remains unclear. Germline lookup yields CDR1 ENHRY and CDR2 SYGVKD. Trimming left V 10 bases short and J 0 bases short, with 10 bases between. This CDR3 spans 13 amino acids. The CDR3 nucleotides read TGTGCCAATCAAGGCGACTCCTACAATGAGCAGTTCTTC. As protein: CANQGDSYNEQFF.

Notes on this clonotype: Mismatch with germline at one junction end may stem from a read error. In nucleotides, the CDR3 is TGTGCCAGCAACCAAGACCGACAGCGGGAGCGCGAGCAGTACTTC. Translation: CASNQDRQREREQYF. V and J are TRBV4-2 and TRBJ2-7; TRBD2 agrees at 8 bases. The CDR3 is made up of 15 amino acids. Germline lookup yields CDR1 LGHNA and CDR2 YNFKEQ.

In its sample, this clonotype was seen many times. The V call is TRBV6-4, the J call TRBJ2-3; D remains unclear. The CDR3 runs to 14 residues. Trimming removed 2 bases from V and 3 bases from J, with 9 bases in between. CDR1 is MRHNA and CDR2 is SNTAGT in the germline V gene. Written as DNA, the CDR3 is TGTGCCAGCAGTGACAGGGCTATGACAGATACGCAGTATTTT. This gives the protein CASSDRAMTDTQYF.

This clonotype was detected many times. The CDR3 DNA is TGTGCCAGCAGCTCGACACGACAGTCTCTAGAGGGCAATTCACCCCTCCACTTT. This sequence encodes CASSSTRQSLEGNSPLHF. The chain couples TRBV7-2 to TRBJ1-6; tentative D call: TRBD1 (5 bases). Germline CDR1 reads SGHTA; CDR2 reads FQGNSA. This CDR3 contains 18 residues. V was shortened by 4 bases and J by 7 bases, with 23 bases between the two germline ends.

A note on this clonotype: A much larger clone lies one base from this, so it may be a read error. The V call is TRBV10-2, the J call TRBJ2-7; 8 nucleotides agree with TRBD1. Germline trimming cut 9 bases from V and 4 bases from J; bases unmatched to any gene: 11. CDR1 and CDR2 (germline): WSHSY, SAAADI. This CDR3 region has 14 residues. CDR3 loop: CASTSKDREYEQYF. In nucleotides, the CDR3 is TGCGCCAGTACTTCCAAGGACAGGGAGTACGAGCAGTACTTC.

This clonotype has at least ten counts. V is TRBV7-9 and J is TRBJ1-2; TRBD1 matches at 10 bases. Germline-derived CDR1 and CDR2 are SEHNR and FQNEAQ (reference sequence). This CDR3 region has 15 residues. V lost 4 bases to trimming and J lost 8 bases; unmatched junction nucleotides: 10. CDR3 amino acids: CASSSQMGTGEGYTF. CDR3 coding DNA: TGTGCCAGCAGCTCTCAAATGGGGACAGGGGAAGGCTACACCTTC. The full variable domain, completed using reference TRBV7-9 and TRBJ1-2, is DTGVSQNPRHKITKRGQNVTFRCDPISEHNRLYWYRQTLGQGPEFLTYFQNEAQLEKSRLLSDRFSAERPKGSFSTLEIQRTEQGDSAMYLCASSSQMGTGEGYTFGSGTRLTVV.

This clonotype was observed at least ten times. The chain is built from TRBV28 and TRBJ1-5; D gene unclear. Deletions cut 8 bases from V and 3 bases from J, with 8 bases between. The germline V gene has CDR1 MDHEN and CDR2 SYDVKM. The CDR3 sequence is 12 residues long. CDR3 DNA: TGTGCCAGCGGACGAATCAATCAGCCCCAGCATTTT. This codes for CASGRINQPQHF.

Points on this clonotype: A much bigger clone sits one base away, suggesting this may be a read error. The rearrangement links TRBV4-1 to TRBJ2-1; 12 nucleotides agree with TRBD2. This CDR3 is built from 17 residues. Germline values: CDR1 MGHRA, CDR2 YSYEKL. CDR3 amino acids: CASSPRTGTSGYNEQSF. For the CDR3, the DNA is TGCGCCAGCAGCCCCCGTACCGGGACTAGCGGGTACAATGAGCAGTCCTTC.

This clonotype was recorded many times. The chain couples TRBV7-9 to TRBJ1-1; D uncertain. V was trimmed by 0 bases and J by 6 bases, leaving 11 bases between them. The length of the CDR3 is 14 residues. The germline gives CDR1 SEHNR, CDR2 FQNEAQ (reference sequence). The CDR3: CASSLAFGRPEAFF. The CDR3 DNA is TGTGCCAGCAGCTTAGCGTTCGGGAGACCTGAAGCTTTCTTT.

Notes on this clonotype: A much bigger clone sits one base away, suggesting this may be a read error. The CDR3 reads CATIRLLAGALFNYNEQFF. CDR3 nucleotides: TGTGCCACCATCAGATTACTAGCGGGGGCCTTGTTCAACTACAATGAGCAGTTCTTC. The chain employs TRBV15 and TRBJ2-1, with 11 bases that match TRBD2. Germline CDR1 is LNHNV and CDR2 is YYDKDF (reference sequence). The length of the CDR3 is 19 residues.

This clonotype was counted many times. The chain uses TRBV29-1 and TRBJ1-1; 8 nucleotides align to TRBD1. This CDR3 spans 11 amino acids. From germline, CDR1 is SQVTM and CDR2 ANQGSEA. The J segment lost 11 bases and the V segment lost 5 bases, leaving 7 bases of the junction unmatched. The CDR3: CSVPGTGTAFF. DNA of the CDR3: TGCAGCGTTCCCGGGACAGGTACTGCTTTCTTT.

At least ten counts were recorded for this clonotype. The chain couples TRBV7-2 to TRBJ1-2; D is unclear. CDR3 length: 16 amino acids. Germline-derived CDR1 and CDR2 are SGHTA and FQGNSA. V lost 3 bases and J lost 4, with 18 bases in between. CDR3 DNA sequence: TGTGCCAGCAGCTTCTCCACAGTCGGTGGCACCTATGGCTACACCTTC. This codes for CASSFSTVGGTYGYTF.

This clonotype was observed many times. The chain employs TRBV4-3 and TRBJ1-1; no reliable D call. With 4 bases removed from V and 8 bases from J, the gap between germline ends came to 17 bases. CDR1 and CDR2 from the germline V gene are LGHNA and YSLEER. CDR3 length equals 14 residues. For the CDR3, the DNA is TGCGCCAGCAGCCGCCGTCCGTATTCCGCCGAAGCTTTCTTT. It codes for CASSRRPYSAEAFF.

As for this clonotype: A read error may explain this, as a much larger clone is one base away. The chain carries TRBV19 and TRBJ1-6; TRBD1 is a possible D gene (5 bases). The CDR3 runs 15 residues. From germline, CDR1 is LNHDA and CDR2 SQIVND (reference sequence). The CDR3 here is CASSRSGTNNSHLHF. The CDR3 region has the DNA TGTGCCAGTAGCCGTTCAGGGACGAATAATTCACACCTCCACTTT. Combining the CDR3 with reference TRBV19 and TRBJ1-6 gives the whole variable domain DGGITQSPKYLFRKEGQNVTLSCEQNLNHDAMYWYRQDPGQGLRLIYYSQIVNDFQKGDIAEGYSVSREKKESFPLTVTSAQKNPTAFYLCASSRSGTNNSHLHFGNGTRLTVT.

For this clonotype: A much larger clone is a single base away; this may be a read error. The chain has TRBV24-1 and TRBJ2-1; 7 nucleotides line up with TRBD2. The J segment lost 5 bases and the V segment lost 4 bases, leaving 7 bases of the junction unmatched. The V gene's germline CDR1 is KGHDR and CDR2 SFDVKD. The CDR3 consists of 15 residues. The CDR3 loop is CATSDSRSGHNEQFF. Written as DNA, the CDR3 is TGTGCCACCAGTGACTCTCGTAGCGGGCACAATGAGCAGTTCTTC.

This clonotype has a count of ten or more. The chain carries TRBV7-9 and TRBJ2-1, with TRBD2 matching 7 bases. Losses at the gene ends were 1 base for V and 15 bases for J; bases not matched to a gene: 9. The CDR3 loop spans 13 amino acids. Germline CDR1 SEHNR, CDR2 FQNEAQ (reference sequence). CDR3 sequence: CASSLVYAGEGFF. The CDR3 DNA reads TGTGCCAGCAGCTTAGTTTACGCGGGAGAGGGGTTCTTC.

This clonotype was observed many times. This chain joins TRBV7-9 and TRBJ2-7; 8 bases line up with TRBD1. CDR3 length: 15 amino acids. V lost 4 bases and J lost 2; bases outside the gene matches: 7. Per the germline V gene, CDR1 is SEHNR and CDR2 is FQNEAQ (reference sequence). CDR3 loop: CASSSWTGKPYEQYF. CDR3 DNA sequence: TGTGCCAGCAGCTCCTGGACAGGGAAGCCCTACGAGCAGTACTTC.

This clonotype occurred many times. V usage is TRBV2 and J usage is TRBJ2-7; possible D gene TRBD2, 6 bases. Trimming shortened V by 7 bases and J by 0 bases, and 10 bases separated the two germline ends. Per the germline V gene, CDR1 is SNHLY and CDR2 is FYNNEI. The CDR3 runs to 13 residues. As DNA, the CDR3 is TGTGCCAGCATGGAGACTAGCTCCTACGAGCAGTACTTC. Protein sequence: CASMETSSYEQYF.

This clonotype showed up many times. This CDR3 is CASSPAMAEQETQYF. CDR3 nucleotide sequence: TGCGCCAGCAGCCCAGCCATGGCGGAACAAGAGACCCAGTACTTC. The chain combines TRBV4-1 with TRBJ2-5; no definite D call. V gave up 4 bases and J gave up 2 bases, with 14 bases separating them. CDR3 length equals 15 residues. In germline, CDR1 is MGHRA, CDR2 YSYEKL.

V is TRBV15 and J is TRBJ2-1; 11 nucleotides line up with TRBD2. The CDR3 consists of 17 residues. Trimming took 5 bases from V and 4 from J; bases not matched to a gene: 10. Germline CDR1 and CDR2: LNHNV and YYDKDF (reference sequence). CDR3 region: CATSPRSGTSGYNEQFF. The CDR3 region has the DNA TGTGCCACCAGCCCAAGATCCGGGACTAGCGGTTACAATGAGCAGTTCTTC.

This clonotype was observed a few times. CDR3 amino acids: CASSGGLADEQFF. The CDR3 nucleotides are TGTGCCAGCTCGGGGGGACTAGCCGATGAGCAGTTCTTC. J is TRBJ2-1 and V is TRBV18, with 9 bases aligning to TRBD2. The J segment lost 8 bases and the V segment lost 6 bases, leaving 5 bases of the junction unmatched. CDR3 length: 13 residues. Germline values: CDR1 KGHSH, CDR2 LQKENI.

This clonotype has more than one count but fewer than ten. The CDR3 loop reads CAWTPRASSYEQYF. The CDR3 region has the DNA TGTGCCTGGACTCCCCGGGCCAGCTCCTACGAGCAGTACTTC. This rearrangement joins TRBV30 to TRBJ2-7; D gene ambiguous. From germline, CDR1 is GTSNPN and CDR2 SVGIG (reference sequence). The CDR3 has 14 residues. V was pared by 4 bases and J by 0 bases, with 13 bases between.